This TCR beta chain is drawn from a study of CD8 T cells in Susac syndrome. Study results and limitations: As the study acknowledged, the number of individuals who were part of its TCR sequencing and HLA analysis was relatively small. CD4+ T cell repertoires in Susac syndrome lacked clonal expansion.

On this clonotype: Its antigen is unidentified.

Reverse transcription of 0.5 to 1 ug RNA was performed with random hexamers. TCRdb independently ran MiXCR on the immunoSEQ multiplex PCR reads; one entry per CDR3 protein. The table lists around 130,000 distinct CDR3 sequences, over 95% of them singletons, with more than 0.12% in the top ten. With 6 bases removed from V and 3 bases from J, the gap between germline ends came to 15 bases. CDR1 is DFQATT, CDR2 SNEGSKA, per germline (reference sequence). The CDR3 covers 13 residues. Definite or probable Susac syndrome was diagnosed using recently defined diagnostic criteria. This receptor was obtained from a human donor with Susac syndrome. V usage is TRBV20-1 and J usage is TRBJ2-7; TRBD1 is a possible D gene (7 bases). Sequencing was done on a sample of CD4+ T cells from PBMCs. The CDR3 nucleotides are TGCAGTGCCACTCAGGGGGGAAACTACGAGCAGTACTTC. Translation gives CSATQGGNYEQYF.